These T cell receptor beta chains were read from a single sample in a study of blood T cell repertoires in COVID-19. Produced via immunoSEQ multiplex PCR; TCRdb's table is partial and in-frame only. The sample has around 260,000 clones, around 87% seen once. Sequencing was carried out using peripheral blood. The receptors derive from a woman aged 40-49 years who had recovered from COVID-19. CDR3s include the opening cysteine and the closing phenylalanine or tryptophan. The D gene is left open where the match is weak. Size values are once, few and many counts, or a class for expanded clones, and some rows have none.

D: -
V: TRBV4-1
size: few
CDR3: CASRPNWAADTQYF

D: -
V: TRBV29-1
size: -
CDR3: CSVGEEGYTF

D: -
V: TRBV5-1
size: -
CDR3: CASSPPRGAYDEQYF

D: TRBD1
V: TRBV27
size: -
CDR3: CASSSVGQGRYYGYTF

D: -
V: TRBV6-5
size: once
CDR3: CASSYGQGVYGYTF

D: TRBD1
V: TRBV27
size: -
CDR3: CASSLASTGVYEQYF

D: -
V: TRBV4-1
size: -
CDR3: CASSPGFDRPNQPQHF

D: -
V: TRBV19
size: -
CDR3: CASSILLGRANTEAFF

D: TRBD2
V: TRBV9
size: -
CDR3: CASSRLAGGLNEQFF

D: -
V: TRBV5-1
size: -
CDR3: CASSLVAGSSEQYF

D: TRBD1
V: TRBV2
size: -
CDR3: CASRIGTEGPGQPQHF